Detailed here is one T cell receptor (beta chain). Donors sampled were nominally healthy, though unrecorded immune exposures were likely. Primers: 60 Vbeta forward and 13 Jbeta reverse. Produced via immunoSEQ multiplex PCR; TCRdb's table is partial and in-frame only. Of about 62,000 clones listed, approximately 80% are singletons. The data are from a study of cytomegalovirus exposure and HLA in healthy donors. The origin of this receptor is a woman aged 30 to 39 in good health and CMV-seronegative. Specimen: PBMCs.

The CDR3: CASSIDRGNTEAFF. In DNA form, the CDR3 reads TGTGCCAGTAGTATAGACAGGGGGAACACTGAAGCTTTCTTT. J is TRBJ1-1 and V is TRBV19; a possible D gene is TRBD1 (6 bases). The length of the CDR3 is 14 residues. Germline CDR1 LNHDA, CDR2 SQIVND (reference sequence). The V end lost 0 bases, the J end lost 1 base, and 6 bases lay between the germline ends. The entire variable domain, with the rest obtained from reference TRBV19 and TRBJ1-1, is as follows: DGGITQSPKYLFRKEGQNVTLSCEQNLNHDAMYWYRQDPGQGLRLIYYSQIVNDFQKGDIAEGYSVSREKKESFPLTVTSAQKNPTAFYLCASSIDRGNTEAFFGQGTRLTVV.